The rows below give T cell receptor beta chains drawn from one sample of a study of T cell responses to AZD1222 COVID-19 vaccine. This table comes from immunoSEQ multiplex PCR, and its TCRdb copy is limited to in-frame clones, with some not included. The sample holds 84,000 or so clones, just over 85% seen once. The sample consisted of peripheral blood, taken on day 0 of AZD1222 vaccination. Every receptor here comes from an adult in good health. Each CDR3 is given with its conserved first and last residue. The D gene is left open where the match is weak. For some rows the clone size is stated as once, few or many, or as a class when expanded; others skip it.

>-|-|TRBJ1-5|TRBV6-5
CASGKTLGGQPQHF
TGTGCCAGCGGAAAAACTCTCGGGGGGCAGCCCCAGCATTTT
>-|TRBD1|TRBJ1-3|TRBV30
CAWSVGTAGNTIYF
TGTGCCTGGAGTGTGGGGACAGCTGGAAACACCATATATTTT
>-|-|TRBJ1-2|TRBV15
CATSRDKGGNYGYTF
TGTGCCACCAGCAGAGATAAGGGCGGAAACTATGGCTACACCTTC
>-|TRBD1|TRBJ2-7|TRBV28
CASSFGTGTYEQYF
TGTGCCAGCAGTTTTGGGACAGGAACCTACGAGCAGTACTTC
>-|TRBD2|TRBJ2-3|TRBV24-1
CATSDMLAGTQYF
TGTGCCACCAGTGATATGCTAGCGGGGACGCAGTATTTT
>-|-|TRBJ2-7|TRBV30
CAWNGPGSYEQYF
TGTGCCTGGAATGGTCCGGGCTCCTACGAGCAGTACTTC
>once|-|TRBJ1-2|TRBV11-3
CASSRTFGDGYTF
TGTGCCAGCAGCCGGACATTCGGGGATGGCTACACCTTC
>-|TRBD2|TRBJ2-1|TRBV5-1
CASGTSEAYNEQFF
TGCGCCAGCGGGACTAGCGAGGCCTACAATGAGCAGTTCTTC
>-|TRBD2|TRBJ2-1|TRBV2
CASRTSAHNEQFF
TGTGCCAGTCGGACTAGCGCCCACAATGAGCAGTTCTTC
>-|-|TRBJ2-7|TRBV7-9
CASSLDPPYEQYF
TGTGCCAGCAGCTTAGATCCCCCCTACGAGCAGTACTTC
>-|-|TRBJ1-6|TRBV29-1
CSVAPDPGSPLHF
TGCAGCGTTGCCCCCGACCCGGGATCACCCCTCCACTTT
>-|TRBD1|TRBJ1-2|TRBV7-9
CASSSGTGGRTNYGYTF
TGTGCCAGCAGCTCCGGGACAGGGGGCAGAACTAACTATGGCTACACCTTC
>-|-|TRBJ2-7|TRBV5-1
CASSLQGYEQYF
TGCGCCAGCAGCCTACAGGGATACGAGCAGTACTTC
>-|TRBD1|TRBJ1-3|TRBV28
CASIGQRGRGEAGNTIYF
TGTGCCAGCATAGGTCAGAGGGGGCGCGGGGAGGCTGGAAACACCATATATTTT
>-|TRBD1|TRBJ1-1|TRBV28
CASSSPWTGLVNTEAFF
TGTGCCAGCAGTTCTCCTTGGACAGGGTTGGTGAACACTGAAGCTTTCTTT
>-|TRBD2|TRBJ2-5|TRBV11-2
CASSLGSLREIETQYF
TGTGCCAGCAGCTTAGGGTCTTTGCGGGAGATAGAGACCCAGTACTTC
>-|-|TRBJ2-7|TRBV3-1/TRBV3-2
CASSQGTELFYEQYF
TGTGCCAGCAGCCAAGGGACAGAACTTTTTTACGAGCAGTACTTC
>few|TRBD1|TRBJ1-1|TRBV28
CASSFRWAGGEGTEAFF
TGTGCCAGCAGTTTCAGGTGGGCAGGGGGCGAAGGCACTGAAGCTTTCTTT
>-|-|TRBJ2-7|TRBV9
CASSVGVGEQYF
TGTGCCAGCAGCGTAGGGGTAGGTGAGCAGTACTTC
>-|-|TRBJ1-1|TRBV7-3
CASSLLPWTATMNTEAFF
TGTGCCAGCAGCCTCCTCCCCTGGACAGCCACCATGAACACTGAAGCTTTCTTT
>-|-|TRBJ1-3|TRBV20-1
CSALGNTIYF
TGCAGTGCGCTCGGAAACACCATATATTTT
>-|TRBD1|TRBJ1-6|TRBV2
CASKKGSGQGVNSPLHF
TGTGCCAGCAAGAAAGGATCGGGACAGGGGGTTAATTCACCCCTCCACTTT
>-|TRBD1|TRBJ2-5|TRBV28
CASSLGEGQGVGETQYF
TGTGCCAGCAGTTTAGGGGAGGGACAGGGGGTCGGAGAGACCCAGTACTTC
>-|-|TRBJ1-1|TRBV10-3
CAISESRGGRGRYTEAFF
TGTGCCATCAGTGAGTCGAGGGGAGGGAGGGGAAGGTACACTGAAGCTTTCTTT
>-|-|TRBJ1-5|TRBV6-6
CASSHRRGGSYSNQPQHF
TGTGCCAGCAGTCATAGGAGAGGGGGGAGTTATAGCAATCAGCCCCAGCATTTT
>-|-|TRBJ2-1|TRBV11-2
CASSLGPGSLNEQFF
TGTGCCAGCAGCTTAGGCCCAGGGTCCCTGAATGAGCAGTTCTTC
>-|-|TRBJ2-7|TRBV5-5
CATSLTSPYEQYF
TGTGCTACCAGTCTTACTTCACCCTACGAGCAGTACTTC
>-|-|TRBJ2-2|TRBV18
CASSRGATNTGELFF
TGTGCCAGCTCAAGGGGGGCCACGAACACCGGGGAGCTGTTTTTT
>-|TRBD2|TRBJ2-1|TRBV27
CASSFLAAYNEQFF
TGTGCCAGCAGTTTTCTAGCGGCATACAATGAGCAGTTCTTC
>once|-|TRBJ1-4|TRBV19
CASSQDGDNEKLFF
TGTGCCAGTAGCCAGGACGGGGATAATGAAAAACTGTTTTTT
>-|-|TRBJ2-2|TRBV11-3
CASSLQGRGLGELFF
TGTGCCAGCAGCTTGCAGGGGCGTGGGCTCGGGGAGCTGTTTTTT
>few|-|TRBJ1-3|TRBV10-2
CASRRRPYGPSSGNTIYF
TGCGCCAGCAGGCGTAGACCTTATGGACCGAGCTCTGGAAACACCATATATTTT
>-|-|TRBJ2-5|TRBV6-5
CASRFGGRETQYF
TGTGCCAGCAGGTTCGGGGGGCGGGAGACCCAGTACTTC
>-|TRBD2|TRBJ2-5|TRBV6-6
CASSYPTSGKETQYF
TGTGCCAGCAGTTACCCGACTAGCGGGAAAGAGACCCAGTACTTC
>-|TRBD1|TRBJ2-7|TRBV27
CASSKGQGGGGNNEQYF
TGTGCCAGCAGTAAGGGACAGGGGGGCGGGGGTAACAACGAGCAGTACTTC
>-|-|TRBJ2-1|TRBV7-9
CASSRDHYNEQFF
TGTGCCAGCAGCCGCGACCACTACAATGAGCAGTTCTTC
>-|-|TRBJ2-5|TRBV14
CASSQEGATQYF
TGTGCCAGCAGCCAAGAGGGAGCGACCCAGTACTTC
>-|TRBD2|TRBJ2-1|TRBV9
CASTPASGRAYEQFF
TGTGCCAGCACCCCAGCCAGCGGGAGGGCCTATGAGCAGTTCTTC
>-|-|TRBJ2-2|TRBV6-4
CASSDSLDQGGTGELFF
TGTGCCAGCAGTGACTCCTTAGATCAGGGAGGCACCGGGGAGCTGTTTTTT
>-|-|TRBJ1-5|TRBV5-8
CASSLDGGIGQPQHF
TGTGCCAGCAGCTTGGATGGGGGTATCGGGCAGCCCCAGCATTTT
>-|-|TRBJ1-5|TRBV7-9
CASSLGSGTFQPQHF
TGTGCCAGCAGCTTAGGATCTGGGACGTTTCAGCCCCAGCATTTT
>-|TRBD1|TRBJ1-4|TRBV28
CASRSTGATNEKLFF
TGTGCCAGCAGATCGACAGGGGCAACTAATGAAAAACTGTTTTTT
>-|TRBD1|TRBJ1-2|TRBV5-1
CASSFDGTGTSNYGYTF
TGCGCCAGCAGCTTCGACGGGACAGGGACATCTAACTATGGCTACACCTTC
>-|TRBD2|TRBJ2-5|TRBV19
CASSITSSGTQETQYF
TGTGCCAGTAGTATAACGTCTAGCGGGACGCAAGAGACCCAGTACTTC
>once|-|TRBJ2-2|TRBV6-5
CASTATSLLTGELFF
TGTGCCAGCACCGCTACTAGTTTGCTCACCGGGGAGCTGTTTTTT
>once|-|TRBJ1-1|TRBV3-1/TRBV3-2
CASSHGLNTEAFF
TGTGCCAGCAGCCACGGGCTGAACACTGAAGCTTTCTTT
>-|-|TRBJ2-1|TRBV19
CASSQQSYNEQFF
TGTGCCAGTTCTCAGCAGTCCTACAATGAGCAGTTCTTC
>-|-|TRBJ2-2|TRBV1
CTSSQVDSSGDNTGELFF
TGCACCAGCAGCCAAGTAGACTCTAGCGGAGATAACACCGGGGAGCTGTTTTTT